Presented here are 3 T cell receptor beta chains from one specimen sequenced in a study of T-cell reconstitution after alpha-beta-depleted transplantation in children. The TCRbeta library was prepared with unique molecular identifiers. In TCRdb, the PCR reads were re-called with MiXCR into one record per CDR3 protein. Here the sample spans approximately 50,000 distinct CDR3 sequences, around 53% being singletons. The sequencing used peripheral blood, collected before TCRalphabeta/CD19-depleted stem cell transplant. The receptor set was obtained from a boy in the first two years of life with SCID, due to receive a stem cell transplant.

The rearrangement links TRBV20-1 to TRBJ2-5; maybe TRBD2 (7 bases). There are 13 residues in the CDR3. Trimming removed 6 bases at V and 3 bases at J, with 14 bases between. Germline CDR1 reads DFQATT; CDR2 reads SNEGSKA (reference sequence). The CDR3 nucleotides read TGCAGTGCAATCGCGGGGGCGGAAGAGACCCAGTACTTC. It is translated as CSAIAGAEETQYF.

The chain links TRBV5-1 to TRBJ2-1, with 9 bases identical to TRBD2. The CDR3 has 16 amino acids. The V and J ends lost 2 bases and 1 base, in that order; junction bases with no gene match: 4. Germline CDR1 SGHRS, CDR2 YFSETQ. For the CDR3, the DNA is TGCGCCAGCAGCTTAAAGGCGGGGGGGTCCTACAATGAGCAGTTCTTC. Translated: CASSLKAGGSYNEQFF.

The CDR3 region is CASSPGRGEETQYF. The CDR3 nucleotides read TGTGCCAGCAGCCCTGGGCGAGGGGAAGAGACCCAGTACTTC. V is TRBV7-3 and J is TRBJ2-5; D assignment may be TRBD1 or TRBD2 (5 bases each). The CDR3 totals 14 residues. CDR1 and CDR2 (germline): SGHTA, FQGTGA. V was cut by 5 bases and J by 3 bases, with 13 bases left in between.